These T cell receptor beta chains were read from a single sample in a study of blood T cell repertoires in COVID-19. Sequencing used immunoSEQ multiplex PCR; TCRdb keeps in-frame clones, though not all of them. The sample lists about 180,000 clones; roughly 82% were seen once. Sequences were obtained from PBMCs or T cells enriched from blood (not recorded which). All receptors derive from a man aged 45 to 65 who had recovered from COVID-19. Each CDR3 is given with its conserved first and last residue. D genes are given only for firm matches. Part of the rows lack a size; the others show once, few, many or a class for expanded clones.

j_call	clone_size	v_call	d_call	cdr3_nt	cdr3_aa
TRBJ1-2	-	TRBV7-8	TRBD1	TGTGCCAGCAGCCCGACAGGGGGCCTATACTATGGCTACACCTTC	CASSPTGGLYYGYTF
TRBJ1-6	-	TRBV7-9	-	TGTGCCAGCAGCTCTGCGGGTGCAGATAATTCACCCCTCCACTTT	CASSSAGADNSPLHF
TRBJ1-1	-	TRBV3-1/TRBV3-2	-	TGTGCCAGCAGCCAAGTCTCACAGGGTAAAAAAGCTTTCTTT	CASSQVSQGKKAFF
TRBJ2-7	-	TRBV10-2	TRBD1	TGCGCCAGCAGCCTTGGACAGGGTCCCCTCGAGCAGTACTTC	CASSLGQGPLEQYF
TRBJ1-5	-	TRBV19	-	TGTGCCAGTAACGATTTTTTGGTCACAAGCAATCAGCCCCAGCATTTT	CASNDFLVTSNQPQHF
TRBJ1-6	-	TRBV28	-	TGTGCCAGCAGAGGGGCTATAGGCTCCTATAATTCACCCCTCCACTTT	CASRGAIGSYNSPLHF
TRBJ1-3	-	TRBV5-5	TRBD1	TGTGCCAGCAGCTTGCAGGCACAGGGGCAAAACACCATATATTTT	CASSLQAQGQNTIYF
TRBJ2-7	-	TRBV30	TRBD1	TGTGCCTGGTCCGGGACAGGGAGCTCCTACGAGCAGTACTTC	CAWSGTGSSYEQYF
TRBJ1-2	once	TRBV18	-	TGTGCCAGCTCACCGACAGGCCCCACCCCCCAGGTTAATGGCTACACCTTC	CASSPTGPTPQVNGYTF
TRBJ2-3	-	TRBV7-6	-	TGTGCCAGCAGCTTAGGTTGGGAGTTGGCAGATACGCAGTATTTT	CASSLGWELADTQYF
TRBJ2-1	-	TRBV6-5	TRBD2	TGTGCCAGCACCCCCGCGGTAGCGGGCCGCAATGAGCAGTTCTTC	CASTPAVAGRNEQFF
TRBJ2-7	-	TRBV7-8	-	TGTGCCAGCAGCTTAGCGGAACGGGATTTCTCCTACGAGCAGTACTTC	CASSLAERDFSYEQYF
TRBJ2-7	-	TRBV7-9	-	TGTGCCAGCAGCTTAGCCGGGCCGGGAGACGAGCAGTACTTC	CASSLAGPGDEQYF
TRBJ1-4	-	TRBV28	-	TGTGCCAGCAGCACCAGGGGAACTGAAAAACTGTTTTTT	CASSTRGTEKLFF
TRBJ1-4	-	TRBV7-9	TRBD1	TGTGCCAGCAGACAGACAGGGGGATCACCTAATGAAAAACTGTTTTTT	CASRQTGGSPNEKLFF